These 20 T cell receptor beta chains were sequenced from one sample in a study of patients and donors after allogeneic stem cell transplantation. MiXCR, run by TCRdb on the RT-PCR reads, gives a single entry per CDR3 protein. The sample shows approximately 90,000 distinct CDR3 sequences, approximately 5.2% of them seen only once. Sequences were obtained from blood, either unsorted or a sorted T cell fraction (not recorded which). The receptors originated from a human donor who was either an allogeneic HSCT recipient or a stem cell or donor lymphocyte infusion donor (not recorded which). It is not recorded whose cells these are; they may come from a transplant donor.

This clonotype showed up many times. The V and J genes are TRBV6-6 and TRBJ2-1; perhaps TRBD2 as D (6 bases). CDR1 is MNHNY, CDR2 SVGAGI, per germline (reference sequence). This CDR3 has 12 amino acids. V was pared by 5 bases and J by 10 bases, with 12 bases between. The CDR3 sequence is CASSPGDREQFF. The CDR3 coding sequence is TGTGCCAGCAGTCCGGGGGATCGGGAGCAGTTCTTC.

This clonotype was seen a handful of times. The V call is TRBV5-1, the J call TRBJ1-2; 7 bases align to TRBD1. The CDR3 is made up of 14 amino acids. Germline V gene data show CDR1 as SGHRS and CDR2 as YFSETQ. V was pared by 3 bases and J by 5 bases, with 7 bases of the junction left unmatched. The CDR3 DNA reads TGCGCCAGCAGCTCGGAAGAGGGGGCGTATGGCTACACCTTC. Amino acid sequence: CASSSEEGAYGYTF.

This clonotype showed up just a few times. The chain combines TRBV20-1 with TRBJ2-5, with no clear D. Germline CDR1 is DFQATT and CDR2 is SNEGSKA (reference sequence). Trimming stripped 7 bases from V and 4 bases from J, with 16 bases between. The length of the CDR3 is 13 residues. CDR3 sequence: CSVASYSRETQYF. The CDR3 DNA reads as TGCAGTGTCGCTAGTTACTCGAGAGAGACCCAGTACTTC.

This clonotype was counted at least ten times. This chain uses TRBV20-1 with TRBJ1-2; 10 nucleotides match TRBD1. The CDR3 is made up of 14 amino acids. The junction had 4 bases not matched to a gene; V was cut back by 3 bases and J by 3 bases. Germline values: CDR1 DFQATT, CDR2 SNEGSKA (reference sequence). CDR3 residues: CSARGTGEDYGYTF. The CDR3, as DNA: TGCAGTGCTAGGGGGACAGGGGAAGACTATGGCTACACCTTC.

This clonotype was seen repeatedly, ten times or more. The chain couples TRBV27 to TRBJ2-7; TRBD1 aligns across 9 bases. The V segment lost 6 bases and the J segment 3 bases; nucleotides outside the gene matches: 3. CDR1 is MNHEY and CDR2 is SMNVEV in the germline V gene (reference sequence). The CDR3 contains 13 residues. The CDR3 spells CASSPDRGYEQYF. The CDR3 coding sequence is TGTGCCAGCAGCCCGGACAGGGGCTACGAGCAGTACTTC.

This clonotype was recorded a few times. A much larger clone sits a single nucleotide away, making a read error possible. V and J are TRBV11-2 and TRBJ2-1; the D gene is possibly TRBD1 (7 bases). The CDR3 loop spans 15 amino acids. Germline V gene data show CDR1 as SGHAT and CDR2 as FQNNGV. The CDR3 spells CASSSGDRQYNEKFF. As DNA, the CDR3 is TGTGCCAGCAGCTCGGGGGACAGACAGTACAATGAGAAGTTCTTC.

This clonotype was observed at least ten times. J is TRBJ2-7 and V is TRBV20-1; D is perhaps TRBD1 (6 bases). CDR1 DFQATT and CDR2 SNEGSKA come from the germline V gene (reference sequence). CDR3 length equals 12 residues. V was shortened by 2 bases and J by 9 bases, with 14 bases between the two germline ends. The CDR3 nucleotides are TGCAGTGCTAGAAAACAGGGAGTCGGGCAGTACTTC. Its translation: CSARKQGVGQYF.

The chain combines TRBV6-1 with TRBJ1-2; 8 nucleotides agree with TRBD1. Looked up from germline, CDR1 is MNHNS and CDR2 is SASEGT. The CDR3 has 15 amino acids. V shed 2 bases, J shed 8 bases, and the junction held 10 bases outside the gene matches. The CDR3 is CASSEKRGTGGGYTF. The CDR3 DNA sequence: TGTGCCAGCAGTGAAAAGAGGGGGACAGGCGGCGGCTACACCTTC.

The chain combines TRBV2 with TRBJ1-1; D not certain. The CDR3 spans 13 residues. CDR1 is SNHLY and CDR2 is FYNNEI in the germline V gene. Trimming left V 8 bases short and J 0 bases short, with 10 bases between. CDR3 sequence: CASARELNTEAFF. CDR3 sequence (DNA): TGTGCCAGCGCTCGGGAGTTGAACACTGAAGCTTTCTTT.

This clonotype was seen only a few times. This rearrangement joins TRBV6-1 to TRBJ2-3; TRBD2 agrees at 10 bases. The junction had 4 bases not matched to a gene; V was cut back by 1 base and J by 3 bases. The germline V gene has CDR1 MNHNS and CDR2 SASEGT. The CDR3 loop spans 16 amino acids. CDR3 residues: CASSEVAGGFTDTQYF. CDR3 coding DNA: TGTGCCAGCAGTGAAGTAGCGGGGGGATTTACAGATACGCAGTATTTT.

This clonotype was counted ten times or more. V usage is TRBV18 and J usage is TRBJ1-1, with D uncertain. The V gene's germline CDR1 is KGHSH and CDR2 LQKENI. V dropped 3 bases and J dropped 6 bases, with 8 bases sitting between them. The CDR3 has 12 residues. The CDR3: CASSPSTAEAFF. Here the CDR3 DNA reads TGTGCCAGCTCACCCTCAACCGCTGAAGCTTTCTTT.

The table lists this clonotype with a few counts. This rearrangement joins TRBV20-1 to TRBJ2-5; D may be TRBD1 or TRBD2 (6 bases each). V was shortened by 4 bases and J by 4 bases, with 19 bases between the two germline ends. CDR3 length equals 15 residues. CDR1 is DFQATT and CDR2 is SNEGSKA in the germline V gene (reference sequence). The CDR3 nucleotides read TGCAGTGCTACCAAGGGGTCCGGGGGCGGAGAGACCCAGTACTTC. This translates into CSATKGSGGGETQYF.

This clonotype was observed many times. The V call is TRBV12-3 or TRBV12-4, the J call TRBJ1-1; D is unresolved. V gave up 4 bases and J gave up 0 bases, with 15 bases separating them. The CDR3 extends over 16 amino acids. The CDR3 bases are TGTGCCAGCAGTTCCGGGCTCACAGTAATGAACACTGAAGCTTTCTTT. Encoded protein: CASSSGLTVMNTEAFF.

The gene calls are TRBV7-3 and TRBJ2-7, with TRBD2 matching 7 bases. The CDR3 loop spans 15 amino acids. The V gene end was trimmed by 2 bases and the J gene end by 6 bases; junction bases not matched to a gene: 10. Germline lookup yields CDR1 SGHTA and CDR2 FQGTGA. CDR3 sequence reads: CASSLGGGPGREQYF. The DNA of the CDR3 is TGTGCCAGCAGCTTAGGGGGAGGGCCAGGTCGCGAGCAGTACTTC.

There are many counts of this clonotype. This rearrangement joins TRBV10-3 to TRBJ1-5, with TRBD1 as a possible D gene (6 bases). The length of the CDR3 is 14 residues. Germline CDR1 and CDR2: ENHRY and SYGVKD. The V end was cut by 6 bases, the J end by 6 bases, with 15 bases between. CDR3 DNA sequence: TGTGCCATCAGGGATTACAGGGAGGGTCAGCCCCAGCATTTT. Translating it yields CAIRDYREGQPQHF.

In its sample, this clonotype was seen many times. The chain uses TRBV5-6 and TRBJ2-7; no clear D. CDR3 length: 13 amino acids. From germline, CDR1 is SGHDT and CDR2 YYEEEE. Trimming took off 0 bases at V and 3 bases at J, with 7 bases between the two ends. The CDR3 reads CASSLGRVYEQYF. The CDR3, as DNA: TGTGCCAGCAGCTTGGGACGGGTCTACGAGCAGTACTTC.

This clonotype was recorded many times. The V call is TRBV12-3 or TRBV12-4, the J call TRBJ2-7; D is perhaps TRBD2 (5 bases). V shed 3 bases and J shed 5 bases, with 11 bases lying between them. This CDR3 region has 13 residues. The CDR3 sequence is CASSFGVSNEQYF. CDR3 DNA: TGTGCCAGCAGTTTCGGGGTATCCAACGAGCAGTACTTC.

This clonotype occurred a few times. The V call is TRBV9, the J call TRBJ2-5; 12 nucleotides match TRBD2. This CDR3 contains 16 residues. Germline V gene data show CDR1 as SGDLS and CDR2 as YYNGEE. Germline trimming cut 4 bases from V and 0 bases from J; bases unmatched to any gene: 4. CDR3 in DNA: TGTGCCAGCAGCAACCTAGCGGGGGGGTACCAAGAGACCCAGTACTTC. It specifies CASSNLAGGYQETQYF.

This clonotype was counted at least ten times. The chain links TRBV6-1 to TRBJ2-7; 11 nucleotides agree with TRBD2. Germline lookup yields CDR1 MNHNS and CDR2 SASEGT. The CDR3 runs to 16 residues. Trimming at V came to 6 bases and at J to 3 bases, leaving 10 bases not matched to a gene. The CDR3 spells CASSRATSGRFYEQYF. Here the CDR3 DNA reads TGTGCCAGCAGCAGAGCTACTAGCGGGAGATTCTACGAGCAGTACTTC.

About this clonotype: A much larger clone is a single base away; this may be a read error. The chain employs TRBV29-1 and TRBJ1-1, with 9 bases matching TRBD1. Trimming took 6 bases from V and 0 from J; bases not matched to a gene: 5. The CDR3 is 14 residues long. Germline lookup yields CDR1 SQVTM and CDR2 ANQGSEA. CDR3 nucleotide sequence: TGCAGCGTCATACAGGGGGCTATGAACACTGAAGCTTTCTTT. Translation: CSVIQGAMNTEAFF.